This section outlines one T cell receptor beta chain sequence together with its context. No antigen is known for it. This record comes from a study of blood T cells in healthy people across ages. Study results and limitations: Donor CMV status, an unknown factor, possibly confounded changes in expanded clonotypes. Long-lived and aged donors differed, with more naive CD4+ cells and higher diversity in the long-lived.

The study isolated at least 7 million PBMCs from each sample. Total RNA amounts of at least 6 micrograms were extracted per sample. The second PCR ran about 6 to 11 cycles with a sample-barcoded 5' primer and J-beta primers. A single record per CDR3 protein comes from TCRdb applying MiXCR to the 5' RACE reads. The top ten hold approximately 2% of the sample, which has 1.5 million to 2 million distinct CDR3 sequences, about 50% seen once. Sequencing input: blood. This receptor was identified in a woman aged 35 to 49 in good health.

The CDR3 coding sequence is TGTGCCAGCAGCTTAGGACGGGGGTATACCTCTGGGGCCAACGTCCTGACTTTC. Encoded protein: CASSLGRGYTSGANVLTF. The rearrangement uses TRBV7-2 and TRBJ2-6; D possibly corresponds to TRBD2 (6 bases). Looked up from germline, CDR1 is SGHTA and CDR2 is FQGNSA. The V gene lost 1 base and the J gene lost 0 bases, with 13 bases spanning the gap. The CDR3 covers 18 residues.